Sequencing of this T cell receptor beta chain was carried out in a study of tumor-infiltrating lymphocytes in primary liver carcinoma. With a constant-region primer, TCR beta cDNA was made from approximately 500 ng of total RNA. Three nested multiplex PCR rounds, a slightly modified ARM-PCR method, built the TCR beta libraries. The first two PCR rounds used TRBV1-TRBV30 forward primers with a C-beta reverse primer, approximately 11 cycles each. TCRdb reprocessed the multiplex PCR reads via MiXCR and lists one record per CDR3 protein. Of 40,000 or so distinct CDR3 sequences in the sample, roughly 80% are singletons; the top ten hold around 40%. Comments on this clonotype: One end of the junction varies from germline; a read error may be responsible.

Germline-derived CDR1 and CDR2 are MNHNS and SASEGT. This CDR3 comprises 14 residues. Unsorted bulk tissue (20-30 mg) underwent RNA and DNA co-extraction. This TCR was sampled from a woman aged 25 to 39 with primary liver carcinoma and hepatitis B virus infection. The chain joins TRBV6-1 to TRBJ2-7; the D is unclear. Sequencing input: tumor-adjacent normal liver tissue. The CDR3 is CASSVGQVSYEQYF. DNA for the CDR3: TGTGCCAGTAGTGTAGGTCAGGTCTCCTACGAGCAGTACTTC.